These T cell receptor beta chains were read from a single sample in a study of blood T cell repertoires in COVID-19. Assay: immunoSEQ multiplex PCR; the TCRdb copy retains only in-frame clones and omits some. The sample carries about 270,000 clones, 88% recorded once. Sequences were obtained from PBMCs or T cells enriched from blood (not recorded which). The receptors shown here come from a woman aged 45-59 years who had recovered from COVID-19. Both conserved end residues are part of each CDR3. Each record gives: D gene, J gene, clone size, V gene, CDR3 protein, CDR3 DNA. D genes are given only for firm matches. Where a row states a size, it is once, few, many or the class of an expanded clone; other rows omit it.

D: TRBD2
J: TRBJ2-1
size: NA
V: TRBV7-3
CDR3: CASSLTGGLAGSNEQFF
DNA: TGTGCCAGCAGCTTAACGGGAGGACTAGCGGGTTCCAATGAGCAGTTCTTC

D: TRBD2
J: TRBJ2-1
size: NA
V: TRBV18
CDR3: CASSPMAGVGNEQFF
DNA: TGTGCCAGCTCACCGATGGCGGGAGTCGGCAATGAGCAGTTCTTC

D: TRBD2
J: TRBJ2-5
size: NA
V: TRBV7-2
CDR3: CASSDGTSGRAGQETQYF
DNA: TGTGCCAGCAGCGACGGGACTAGCGGGAGGGCCGGGCAAGAGACCCAGTACTTC

D: NA
J: TRBJ1-3
size: NA
V: TRBV4-2
CDR3: CASSQAIDMGNTIYF
DNA: TGTGCCAGCAGCCAAGCAATTGACATGGGAAACACCATATATTTT

D: NA
J: TRBJ2-7
size: NA
V: TRBV7-9
CDR3: CASSYSGSGEQYF
DNA: TGTGCCAGCAGCTATTCAGGATCTGGCGAGCAGTACTTC

D: NA
J: TRBJ1-1
size: NA
V: TRBV18
CDR3: CASSPQRTTLSPEAFF
DNA: TGTGCCAGCTCACCGCAAAGGACAACCCTGAGCCCTGAAGCTTTCTTT

D: TRBD1
J: TRBJ1-1
size: NA
V: TRBV7-6
CDR3: CASSLDRGSEAFF
DNA: TGTGCCAGCAGCTTAGACAGGGGCTCCGAAGCTTTCTTT

D: TRBD1
J: TRBJ1-1
size: once
V: TRBV11-2
CDR3: CASSFHSRVQGTEAFF
DNA: TGTGCCAGCAGCTTTCATTCTCGGGTACAGGGGACTGAAGCTTTCTTT

D: NA
J: TRBJ2-1
size: NA
V: TRBV7-2
CDR3: CASSLEGSGAYNEQFF
DNA: TGTGCCAGCAGCTTAGAGGGTAGCGGAGCCTACAATGAGCAGTTCTTC

D: TRBD2
J: TRBJ2-7
size: NA
V: TRBV7-9
CDR3: CASSLGGSGRLTAGYEQYF
DNA: TGTGCCAGCAGCTTAGGTGGTAGCGGGAGGTTGACGGCGGGCTACGAGCAGTACTTC

D: NA
J: TRBJ1-3
size: NA
V: TRBV6-4
CDR3: CASSDDDPPNYTSGNTIYF
DNA: TGTGCCAGCAGTGACGATGATCCCCCCAATTACACCTCTGGAAACACCATATATTTT

D: NA
J: TRBJ2-6
size: NA
V: TRBV7-2
CDR3: CASSPSGANVLTF
DNA: TGTGCCAGCAGCCCGTCCGGGGCCAACGTCCTGACTTTC

D: TRBD2
J: TRBJ2-3
size: NA
V: TRBV6-5
CDR3: CASRGTGRATDTQYF
DNA: TGTGCCAGCAGGGGGACGGGGAGGGCCACAGATACGCAGTATTTT

D: NA
J: TRBJ2-2
size: NA
V: TRBV28
CDR3: CASNQGHPNTGELFF
DNA: TGTGCCAGCAACCAGGGACACCCGAACACCGGGGAGCTGTTTTTT

D: NA
J: TRBJ2-7
size: NA
V: TRBV28
CDR3: CASTIVNSYEQYF
DNA: TGTGCCAGCACCATAGTTAACTCCTACGAGCAGTACTTC

D: NA
J: TRBJ1-2
size: NA
V: TRBV12-3/TRBV12-4
CDR3: CASTYSVAAGYTF
DNA: TGTGCCAGCACCTACTCGGTTGCTGCTGGCTACACCTTC

D: NA
J: TRBJ1-1
size: once
V: TRBV15
CDR3: CATSSGFNTEAFF
DNA: TGTGCCACCAGCAGCGGTTTCAACACTGAAGCTTTCTTT

D: TRBD1
J: TRBJ1-2
size: NA
V: TRBV6-5
CDR3: CASMRDRVSGYTF
DNA: TGTGCCAGCATGAGGGACAGGGTGAGCGGCTACACCTTC

D: TRBD2
J: TRBJ2-3
size: NA
V: TRBV9
CDR3: CASSAGLARTDTQYF
DNA: TGTGCCAGCAGCGCCGGACTAGCCCGGACAGATACGCAGTATTTT

D: NA
J: TRBJ2-1
size: NA
V: TRBV15
CDR3: CATSRVGSSYNEQFF
DNA: TGTGCCACCAGCAGAGTCGGTAGCTCCTACAATGAGCAGTTCTTC

D: TRBD1
J: TRBJ1-3
size: NA
V: TRBV11-2
CDR3: CASRGQPVSGNTIYF
DNA: TGTGCCTCTCGGGGACAGCCAGTCTCTGGAAACACCATATATTTT

D: NA
J: TRBJ1-5
size: once
V: TRBV10-2
CDR3: CASRDGHINQPQHF
DNA: TGCGCCAGCAGGGACGGACACATCAATCAGCCCCAGCATTTT

D: TRBD2
J: TRBJ2-1
size: NA
V: TRBV27
CDR3: CASSPSGAYNEQFF
DNA: TGTGCCAGCTCCCCCAGCGGGGCATACAATGAGCAGTTCTTC

D: TRBD1
J: TRBJ1-6
size: NA
V: TRBV6-1
CDR3: CASSEVWRTGGNPLHF
DNA: TGTGCCAGCAGTGAAGTTTGGAGGACAGGGGGCAACCCCCTCCACTTT